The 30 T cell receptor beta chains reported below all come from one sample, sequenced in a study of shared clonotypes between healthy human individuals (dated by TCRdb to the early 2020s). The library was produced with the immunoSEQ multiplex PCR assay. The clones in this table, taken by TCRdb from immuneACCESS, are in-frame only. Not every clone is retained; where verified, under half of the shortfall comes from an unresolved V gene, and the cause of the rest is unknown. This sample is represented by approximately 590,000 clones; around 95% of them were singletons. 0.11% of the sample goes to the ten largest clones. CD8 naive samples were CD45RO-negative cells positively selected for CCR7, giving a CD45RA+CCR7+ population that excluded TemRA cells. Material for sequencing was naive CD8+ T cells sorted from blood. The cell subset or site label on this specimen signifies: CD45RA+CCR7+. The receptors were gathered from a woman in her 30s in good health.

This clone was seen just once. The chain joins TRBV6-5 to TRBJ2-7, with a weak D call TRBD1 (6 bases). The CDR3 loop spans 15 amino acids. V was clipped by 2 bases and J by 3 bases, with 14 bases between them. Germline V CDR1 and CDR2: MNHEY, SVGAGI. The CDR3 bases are TGTGCCAGCAGTTACCCCGGGACAACAGTCTACGAGCAGTACTTC. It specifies CASSYPGTTVYEQYF.

CDR3 DNA sequence: TGCGCCAGCAGCTCGGACAACTCCTACGAGCAGTACTTC. Amino acids: CASSSDNSYEQYF. The V call is TRBV5-1, the J call TRBJ2-5; TRBD1 might be the D (5 bases). The DNA end is a closer match to TRBJ2-7, so the J assignment may be wrong. The germline V gene has CDR1 SGHRS and CDR2 YFSETQ. This CDR3 region has 13 residues.

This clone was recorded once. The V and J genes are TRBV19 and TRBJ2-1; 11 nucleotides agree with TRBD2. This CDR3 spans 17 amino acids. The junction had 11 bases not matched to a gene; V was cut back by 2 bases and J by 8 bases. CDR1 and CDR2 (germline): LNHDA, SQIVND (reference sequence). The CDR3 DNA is TGTGCCAGTAGTATAACTAGCGGGAGACCCGGTGTCGATGAGCAGTTCTTC. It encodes CASSITSGRPGVDEQFF.

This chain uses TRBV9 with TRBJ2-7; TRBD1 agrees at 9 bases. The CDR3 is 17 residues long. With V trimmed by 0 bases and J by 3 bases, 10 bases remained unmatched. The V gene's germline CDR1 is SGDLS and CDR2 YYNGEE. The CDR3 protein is CASSVATGTGTFYEQYF. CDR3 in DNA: TGTGCCAGCAGCGTAGCAACCGGGACAGGGACCTTCTACGAGCAGTACTTC.

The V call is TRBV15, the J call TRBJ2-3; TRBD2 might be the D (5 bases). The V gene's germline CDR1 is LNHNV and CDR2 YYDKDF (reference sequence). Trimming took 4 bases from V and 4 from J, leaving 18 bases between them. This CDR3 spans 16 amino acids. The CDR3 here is CATSTSLPVVADTQYF. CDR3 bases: TGTGCCACCAGCACTAGCCTCCCCGTCGTAGCAGATACGCAGTATTTT.

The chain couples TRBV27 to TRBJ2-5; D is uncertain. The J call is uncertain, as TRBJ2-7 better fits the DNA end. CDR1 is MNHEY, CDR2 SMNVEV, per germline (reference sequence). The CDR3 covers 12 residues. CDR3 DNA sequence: TGTGCCAGCAGTTCGATCTCCTACGAGCAGTACTTC. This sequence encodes CASSSISYEQYF.

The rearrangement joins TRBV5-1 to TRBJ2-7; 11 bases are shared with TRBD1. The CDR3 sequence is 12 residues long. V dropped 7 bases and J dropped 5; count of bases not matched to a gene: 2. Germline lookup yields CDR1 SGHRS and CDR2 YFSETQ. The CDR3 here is CASGTGGNEQYF. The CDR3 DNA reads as TGCGCCAGCGGGACAGGGGGTAACGAGCAGTACTTC.

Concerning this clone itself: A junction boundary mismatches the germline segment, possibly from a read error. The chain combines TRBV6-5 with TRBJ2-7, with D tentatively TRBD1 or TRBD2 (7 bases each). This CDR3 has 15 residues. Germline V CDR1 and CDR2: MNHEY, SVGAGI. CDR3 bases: TGTGCCAGCAGTTATTCCTGGACAGGTCCGCGGGAGCGGTACTTC. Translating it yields CASSYSWTGPRERYF.

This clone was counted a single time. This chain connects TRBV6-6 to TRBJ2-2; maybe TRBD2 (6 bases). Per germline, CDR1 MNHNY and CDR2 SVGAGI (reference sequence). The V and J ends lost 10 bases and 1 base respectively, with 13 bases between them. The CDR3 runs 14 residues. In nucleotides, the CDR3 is TGTGCCATCCGCGGGACGATGAACACCGGGGAGCTGTTTTTT. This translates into CAIRGTMNTGELFF.

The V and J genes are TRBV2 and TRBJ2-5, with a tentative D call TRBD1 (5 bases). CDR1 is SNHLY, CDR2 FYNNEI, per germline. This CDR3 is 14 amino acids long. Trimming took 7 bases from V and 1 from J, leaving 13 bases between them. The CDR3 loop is CASNTGASQETQYF. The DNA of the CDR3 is TGTGCCAGCAACACAGGTGCGTCCCAAGAGACCCAGTACTTC.

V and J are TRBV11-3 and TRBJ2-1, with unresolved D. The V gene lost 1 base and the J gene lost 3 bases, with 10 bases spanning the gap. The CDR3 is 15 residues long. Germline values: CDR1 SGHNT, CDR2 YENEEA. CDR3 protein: CASSLGRLNYNEQFF. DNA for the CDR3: TGTGCCAGCAGCTTAGGGCGTTTGAACTACAATGAGCAGTTCTTC.

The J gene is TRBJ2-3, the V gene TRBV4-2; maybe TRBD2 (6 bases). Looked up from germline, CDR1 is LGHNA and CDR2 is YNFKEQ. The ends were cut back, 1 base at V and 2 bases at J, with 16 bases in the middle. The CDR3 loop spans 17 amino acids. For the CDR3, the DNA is TGTGCCAGCAGCCAAGGACGTAGCGGCGGGCCCACAGATACGCAGTATTTT. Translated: CASSQGRSGGPTDTQYF.

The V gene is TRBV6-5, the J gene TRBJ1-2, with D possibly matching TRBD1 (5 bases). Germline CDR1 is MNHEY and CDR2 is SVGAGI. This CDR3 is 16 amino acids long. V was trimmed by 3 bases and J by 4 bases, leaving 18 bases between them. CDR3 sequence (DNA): TGTGCCAGCAGTTATACCCGGGACGCCTGGCGCTATGGCTACACCTTC. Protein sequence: CASSYTRDAWRYGYTF.

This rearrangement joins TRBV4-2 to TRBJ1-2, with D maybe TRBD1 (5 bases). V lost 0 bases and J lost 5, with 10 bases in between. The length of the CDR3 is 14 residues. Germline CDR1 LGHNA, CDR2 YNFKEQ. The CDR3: CASSQEKGSYGYTF. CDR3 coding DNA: TGTGCCAGCAGCCAAGAAAAGGGGAGTTATGGCTACACCTTC.

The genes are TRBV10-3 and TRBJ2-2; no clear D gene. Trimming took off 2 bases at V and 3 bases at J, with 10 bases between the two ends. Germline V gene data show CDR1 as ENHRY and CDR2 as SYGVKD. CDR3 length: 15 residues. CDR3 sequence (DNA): TGTGCCATCAGTGAGAGGGCCGGGTACACCGGGGAGCTGTTTTTT. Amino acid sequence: CAISERAGYTGELFF.

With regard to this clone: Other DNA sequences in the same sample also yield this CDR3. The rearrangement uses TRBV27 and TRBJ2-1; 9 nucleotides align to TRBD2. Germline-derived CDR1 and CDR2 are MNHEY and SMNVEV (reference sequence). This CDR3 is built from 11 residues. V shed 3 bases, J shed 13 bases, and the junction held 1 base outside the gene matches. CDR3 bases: TGTGCCAGCAGTTTGGGACTAGCACAGTTCTTC. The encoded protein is CASSLGLAQFF.

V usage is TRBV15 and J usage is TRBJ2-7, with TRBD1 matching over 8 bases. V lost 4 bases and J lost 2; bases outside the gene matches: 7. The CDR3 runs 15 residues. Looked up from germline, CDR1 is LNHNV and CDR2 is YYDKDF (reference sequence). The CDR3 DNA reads TGTGCCACCAGCATAAACAGGGGGTCCGCCTACGAGCAGTACTTC. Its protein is CATSINRGSAYEQYF.

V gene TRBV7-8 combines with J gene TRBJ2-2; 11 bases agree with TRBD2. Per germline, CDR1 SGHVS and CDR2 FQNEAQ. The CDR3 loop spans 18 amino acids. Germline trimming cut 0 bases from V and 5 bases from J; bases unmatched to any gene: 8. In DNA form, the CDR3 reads TGTGCCAGCAGCTTAGCGCGAATTAGCGGGAGGGGAACCGGGGAGCTGTTTTTT. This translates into CASSLARISGRGTGELFF.

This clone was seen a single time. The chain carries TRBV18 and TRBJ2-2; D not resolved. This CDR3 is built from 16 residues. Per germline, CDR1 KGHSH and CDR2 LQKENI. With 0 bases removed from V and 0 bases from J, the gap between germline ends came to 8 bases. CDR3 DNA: TGTGCCAGCTCACCACCGCTGACGACGAACACCGGGGAGCTGTTTTTT. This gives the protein CASSPPLTTNTGELFF.

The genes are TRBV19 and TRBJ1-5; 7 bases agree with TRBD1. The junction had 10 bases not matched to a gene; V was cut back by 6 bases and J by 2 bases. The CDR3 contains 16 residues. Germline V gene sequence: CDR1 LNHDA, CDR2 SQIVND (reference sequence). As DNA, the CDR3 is TGTGCCAGTAGCACTAACAGGGGTTTTGGCAATCAGCCCCAGCATTTT. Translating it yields CASSTNRGFGNQPQHF.

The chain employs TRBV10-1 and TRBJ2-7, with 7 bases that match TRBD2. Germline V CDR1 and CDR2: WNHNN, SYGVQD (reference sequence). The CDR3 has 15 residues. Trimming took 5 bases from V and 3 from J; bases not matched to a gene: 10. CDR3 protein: CASSHTAGEGYEQYF. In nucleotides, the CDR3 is TGCGCCAGCAGTCACACGGCGGGAGAGGGCTACGAGCAGTACTTC.

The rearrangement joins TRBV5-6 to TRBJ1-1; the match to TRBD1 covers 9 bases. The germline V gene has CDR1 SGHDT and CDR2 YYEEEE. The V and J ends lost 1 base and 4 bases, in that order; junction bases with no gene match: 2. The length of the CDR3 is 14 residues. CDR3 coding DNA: TGTGCCAGCAGCTTGTTACAGGGGGCCACTGAAGCTTTCTTT. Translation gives CASSLLQGATEAFF.

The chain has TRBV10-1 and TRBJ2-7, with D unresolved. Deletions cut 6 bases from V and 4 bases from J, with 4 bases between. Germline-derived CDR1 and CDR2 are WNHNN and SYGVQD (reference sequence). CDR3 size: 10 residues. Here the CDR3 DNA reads TGCGCCAGCAGGAATTACGAGCAGTACTTC. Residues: CASRNYEQYF.

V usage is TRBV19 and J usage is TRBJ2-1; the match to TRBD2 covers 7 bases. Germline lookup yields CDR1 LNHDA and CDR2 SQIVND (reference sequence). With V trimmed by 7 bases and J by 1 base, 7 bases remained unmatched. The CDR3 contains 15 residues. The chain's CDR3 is CASTRTSNSYNEQFF. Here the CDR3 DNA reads TGTGCCAGTACCCGGACTAGTAATTCCTACAATGAGCAGTTCTTC.

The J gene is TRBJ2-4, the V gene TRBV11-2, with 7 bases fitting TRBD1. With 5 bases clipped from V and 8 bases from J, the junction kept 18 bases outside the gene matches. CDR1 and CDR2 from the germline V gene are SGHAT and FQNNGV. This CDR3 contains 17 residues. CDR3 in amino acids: CASSPITRDRARHIQYF. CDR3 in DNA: TGTGCCAGCAGCCCGATCACCAGGGACAGAGCACGTCACATTCAGTACTTC.

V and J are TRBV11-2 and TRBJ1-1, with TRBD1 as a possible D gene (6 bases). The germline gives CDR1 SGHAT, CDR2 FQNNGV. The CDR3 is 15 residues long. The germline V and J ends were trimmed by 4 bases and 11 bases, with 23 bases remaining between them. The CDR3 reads CASSSGFGGRVGAFF. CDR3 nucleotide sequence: TGTGCCAGCAGCTCCGGATTTGGGGGGCGGGTTGGTGCTTTCTTT.

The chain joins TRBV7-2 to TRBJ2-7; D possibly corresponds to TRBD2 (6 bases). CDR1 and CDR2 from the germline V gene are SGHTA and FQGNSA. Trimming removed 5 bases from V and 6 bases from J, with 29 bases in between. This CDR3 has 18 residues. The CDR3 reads CASSPTPSRDFDLREQYF. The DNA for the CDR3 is TGTGCCAGCAGCCCGACCCCGTCTCGGGACTTTGATCTACGCGAGCAGTACTTC.

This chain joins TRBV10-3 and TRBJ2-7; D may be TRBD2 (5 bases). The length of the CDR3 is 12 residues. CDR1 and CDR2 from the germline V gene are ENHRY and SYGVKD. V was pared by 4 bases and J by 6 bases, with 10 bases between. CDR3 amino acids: CAISGRKGEQYF. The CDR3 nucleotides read TGTGCCATCAGTGGGAGGAAGGGCGAGCAGTACTTC.

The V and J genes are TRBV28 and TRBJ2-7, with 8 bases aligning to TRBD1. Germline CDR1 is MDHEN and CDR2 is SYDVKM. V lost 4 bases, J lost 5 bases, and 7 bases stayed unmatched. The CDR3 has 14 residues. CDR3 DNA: TGTGCCAGCAGTTATGGACAGGGAGTCGACGAGCAGTACTTC. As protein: CASSYGQGVDEQYF.

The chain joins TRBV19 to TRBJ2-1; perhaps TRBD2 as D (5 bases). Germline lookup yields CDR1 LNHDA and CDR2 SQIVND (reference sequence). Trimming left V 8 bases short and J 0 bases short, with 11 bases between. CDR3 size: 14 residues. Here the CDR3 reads CASEGGFSYNEQFF. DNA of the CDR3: TGTGCCAGTGAGGGCGGGTTCTCCTACAATGAGCAGTTCTTC.